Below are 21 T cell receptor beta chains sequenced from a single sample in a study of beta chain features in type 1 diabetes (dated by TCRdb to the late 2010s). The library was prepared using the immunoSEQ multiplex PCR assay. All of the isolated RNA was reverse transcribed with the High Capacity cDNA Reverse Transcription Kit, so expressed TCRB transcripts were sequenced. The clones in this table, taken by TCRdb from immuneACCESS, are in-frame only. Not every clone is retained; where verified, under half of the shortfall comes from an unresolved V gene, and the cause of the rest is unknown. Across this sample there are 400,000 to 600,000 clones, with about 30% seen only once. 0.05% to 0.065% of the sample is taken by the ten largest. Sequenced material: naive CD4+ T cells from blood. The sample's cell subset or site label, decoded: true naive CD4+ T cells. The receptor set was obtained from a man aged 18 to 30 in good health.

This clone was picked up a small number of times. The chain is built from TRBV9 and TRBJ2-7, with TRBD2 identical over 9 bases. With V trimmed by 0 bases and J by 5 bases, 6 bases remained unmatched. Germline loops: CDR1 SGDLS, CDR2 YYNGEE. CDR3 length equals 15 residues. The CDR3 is CASSVGGTSPHEQYF. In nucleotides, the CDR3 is TGTGCCAGCAGCGTAGGGGGGACTAGCCCCCACGAGCAGTACTTC.

CDR3 DNA sequence: TGTGCCAGCAGTCGCCGACTGTTTAATGAGCAGTTCTTC. It translates to CASSRRLFNEQFF. This chain links TRBV28 with TRBJ2-1; no clear D gene. Germline V lookup: CDR1 MDHEN, CDR2 SYDVKM. CDR3 length: 13 residues. Trimming took 5 bases from V and 7 from J, leaving 12 bases between them.

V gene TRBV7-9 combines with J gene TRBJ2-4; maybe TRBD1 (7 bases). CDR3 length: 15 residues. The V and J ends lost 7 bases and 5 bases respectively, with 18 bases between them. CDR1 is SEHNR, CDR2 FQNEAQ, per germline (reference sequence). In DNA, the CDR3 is TGTGCCAGCACCTATCAGGGGGGTCGGCAAAACATTCAGTACTTC. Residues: CASTYQGGRQNIQYF.

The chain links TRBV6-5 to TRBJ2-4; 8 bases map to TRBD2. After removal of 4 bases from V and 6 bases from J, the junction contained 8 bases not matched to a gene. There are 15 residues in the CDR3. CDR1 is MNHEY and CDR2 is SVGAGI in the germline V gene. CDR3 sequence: CASSSPGGVGNIQYF. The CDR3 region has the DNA TGTGCCAGCAGTTCCCCCGGGGGGGTGGGAAACATTCAGTACTTC.

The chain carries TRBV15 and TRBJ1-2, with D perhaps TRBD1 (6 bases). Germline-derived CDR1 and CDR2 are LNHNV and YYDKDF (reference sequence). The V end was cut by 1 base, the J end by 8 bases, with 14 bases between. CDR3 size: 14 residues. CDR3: CATSRARQDEGYTF. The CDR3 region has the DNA TGTGCCACCAGCAGAGCCCGACAGGACGAAGGCTACACCTTC.

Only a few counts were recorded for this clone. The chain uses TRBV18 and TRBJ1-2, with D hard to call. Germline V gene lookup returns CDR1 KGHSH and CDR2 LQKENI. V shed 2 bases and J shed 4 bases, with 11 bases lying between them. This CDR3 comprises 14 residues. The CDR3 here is CASSPREVAYGYTF. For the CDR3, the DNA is TGTGCCAGCTCACCAAGGGAGGTCGCCTATGGCTACACCTTC. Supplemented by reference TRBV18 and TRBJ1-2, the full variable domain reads NAGVMQNPRHLVRRRGQEARLRCSPMKGHSHVYWYRQLPEEGLKFMVYLQKENIIDESGMPKERFSAEFPKEGPSILRIQQVVRGDSAAYFCASSPREVAYGYTFGSGTRLTVV.

CDR3 protein: CASSIIREDIQYF. CDR3 nucleotide sequence: TGTGCCAGTAGTATCATCAGGGAGGACATTCAGTACTTC. V usage is TRBV19 and J usage is TRBJ2-4; D is perhaps TRBD2 (6 bases). The CDR3 loop spans 13 amino acids. Germline V gives CDR1 LNHDA, CDR2 SQIVND (reference sequence). V was trimmed by 3 bases and J by 8 bases, leaving 11 bases between them.

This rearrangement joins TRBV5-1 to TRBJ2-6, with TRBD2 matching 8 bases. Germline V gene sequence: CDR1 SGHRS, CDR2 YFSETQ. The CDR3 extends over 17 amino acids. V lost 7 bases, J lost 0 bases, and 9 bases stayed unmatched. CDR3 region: CASGTSGRNSGANVLTF. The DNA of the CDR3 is TGCGCCAGCGGCACTAGCGGTCGCAACTCTGGGGCCAACGTCCTGACTTTC.

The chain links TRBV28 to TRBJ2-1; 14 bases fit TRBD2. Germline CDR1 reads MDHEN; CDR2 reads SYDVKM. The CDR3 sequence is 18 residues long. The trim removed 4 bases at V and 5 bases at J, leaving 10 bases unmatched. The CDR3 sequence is CASSSWTSGRNPNNEQFF. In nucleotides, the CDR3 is TGTGCCAGCAGTTCCTGGACTAGCGGGAGGAACCCGAACAATGAGCAGTTCTTC.

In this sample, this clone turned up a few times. The CDR3: CAWSDHERREQYF. CDR3 nucleotide sequence: TGTGCCTGGAGTGATCACGAAAGGCGCGAGCAGTACTTC. The chain combines TRBV30 with TRBJ2-7, with D uncertain. Germline lookup yields CDR1 GTSNPN and CDR2 SVGIG (reference sequence). This CDR3 spans 13 amino acids. The V end lost 1 base, the J end lost 6 bases, and 13 bases lay between the germline ends.

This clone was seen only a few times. The CDR3 spells CASSSRRGGKETQYF. The DNA of the CDR3 is TGTGCCAGCAGCTCCCGAAGAGGGGGAAAGGAGACCCAGTACTTC. This rearrangement joins TRBV7-9 to TRBJ2-5; perhaps TRBD1 as D (6 bases). Germline V gene data show CDR1 as SEHNR and CDR2 as FQNEAQ (reference sequence). Trimming pared 4 bases from V and 5 bases from J, leaving 17 bases between. This CDR3 contains 15 residues.

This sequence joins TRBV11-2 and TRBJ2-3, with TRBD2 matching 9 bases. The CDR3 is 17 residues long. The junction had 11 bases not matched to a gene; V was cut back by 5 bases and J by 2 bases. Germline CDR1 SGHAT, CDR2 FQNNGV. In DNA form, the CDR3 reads TGTGCCAGCAGCCCAGCCGGCCTAGCGGGATCCACAGATACGCAGTATTTT. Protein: CASSPAGLAGSTDTQYF.

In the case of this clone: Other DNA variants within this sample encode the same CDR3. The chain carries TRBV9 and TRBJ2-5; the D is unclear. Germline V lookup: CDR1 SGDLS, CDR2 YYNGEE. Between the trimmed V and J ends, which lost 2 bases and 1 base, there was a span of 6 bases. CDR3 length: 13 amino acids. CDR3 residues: CASSVEPQETQYF. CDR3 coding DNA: TGTGCCAGCAGCGTGGAACCCCAAGAGACCCAGTACTTC.

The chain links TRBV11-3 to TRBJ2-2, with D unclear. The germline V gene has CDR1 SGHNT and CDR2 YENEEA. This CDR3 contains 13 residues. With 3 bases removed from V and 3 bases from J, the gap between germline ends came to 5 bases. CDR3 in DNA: TGTGCCAGCAGCTTTAGGTACACCGGGGAGCTGTTTTTT. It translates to CASSFRYTGELFF.

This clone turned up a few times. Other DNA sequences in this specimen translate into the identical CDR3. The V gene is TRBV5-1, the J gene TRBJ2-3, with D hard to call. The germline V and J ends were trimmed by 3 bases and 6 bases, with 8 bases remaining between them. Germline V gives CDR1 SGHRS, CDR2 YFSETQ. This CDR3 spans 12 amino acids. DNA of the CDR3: TGCGCCAGCAGCTGGACCGCGGATACGCAGTATTTT. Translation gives CASSWTADTQYF.

The CDR3 reads CASSDNPGIGEQYF. Here the CDR3 DNA reads TGTGCCAGCAGCGATAATCCGGGAATTGGCGAGCAGTACTTC. The chain recombines TRBV9 with TRBJ2-7; D possibly corresponds to TRBD2 (5 bases). The germline V and J ends were trimmed by 3 bases and 6 bases, with 16 bases remaining between them. This CDR3 is built from 14 residues. Germline CDR1 SGDLS, CDR2 YYNGEE.

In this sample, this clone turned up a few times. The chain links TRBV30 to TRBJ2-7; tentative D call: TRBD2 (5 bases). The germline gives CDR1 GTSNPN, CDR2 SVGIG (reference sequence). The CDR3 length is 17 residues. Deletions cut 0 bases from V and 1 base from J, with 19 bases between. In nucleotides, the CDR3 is TGTGCCTGGAGTGTTCCTTCAGGAGAGCGGTATTCCTACGAGCAGTACTTC. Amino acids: CAWSVPSGERYSYEQYF.

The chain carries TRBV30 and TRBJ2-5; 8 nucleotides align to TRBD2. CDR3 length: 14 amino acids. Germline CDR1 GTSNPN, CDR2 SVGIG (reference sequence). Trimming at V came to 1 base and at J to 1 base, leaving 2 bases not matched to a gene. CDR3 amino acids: CAWSGGGTQETQYF. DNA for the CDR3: TGTGCCTGGAGTGGCGGGGGGACCCAAGAGACCCAGTACTTC. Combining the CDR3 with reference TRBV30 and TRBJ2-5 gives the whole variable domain SQTIHQWPATLVQPVGSPLSLECTVEGTSNPNLYWYRQAAGRGLQLLFYSVGIGQISSEVPQNLSASRPQDRQFILSSKKLLLSDSGFYLCAWSGGGTQETQYFGPGTRLLVL.

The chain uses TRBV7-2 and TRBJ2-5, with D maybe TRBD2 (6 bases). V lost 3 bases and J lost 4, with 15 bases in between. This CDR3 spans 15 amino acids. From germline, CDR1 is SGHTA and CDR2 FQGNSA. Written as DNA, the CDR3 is TGTGCCAGCAGCTTTACGACTAGTCCGGGAGAGACCCAGTACTTC. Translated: CASSFTTSPGETQYF. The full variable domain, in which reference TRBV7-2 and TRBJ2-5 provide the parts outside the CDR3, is GAGVSQSPSNKVTEKGKDVELRCDPISGHTALYWYRQSLGQGLEFLIYFQGNSAPDKSGLPSDRFSAERTGGSVSTLTIQRTQQEDSAVYLCASSFTTSPGETQYFGPGTRLLVL.

This CDR3 reads CAWSPGLAGGAGIYEQFF. CDR3 DNA sequence: TGTGCCTGGAGTCCGGGACTAGCGGGAGGAGCGGGTATCTATGAGCAGTTCTTC. V usage is TRBV30 and J usage is TRBJ2-1, with 15 bases identical to TRBD2. Unmatched junction bases numbered 13, after V lost 2 bases and J lost 8 bases. The germline V gene has CDR1 GTSNPN and CDR2 SVGIG (reference sequence). The CDR3 has 18 residues.

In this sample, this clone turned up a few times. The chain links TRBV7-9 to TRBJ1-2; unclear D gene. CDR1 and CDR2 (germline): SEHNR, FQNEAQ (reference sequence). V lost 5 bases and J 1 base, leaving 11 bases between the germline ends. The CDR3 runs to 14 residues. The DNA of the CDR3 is TGTGCCAGCAGCCAAACCTTGGTTAACTATGGCTACACCTTC. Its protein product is CASSQTLVNYGYTF.